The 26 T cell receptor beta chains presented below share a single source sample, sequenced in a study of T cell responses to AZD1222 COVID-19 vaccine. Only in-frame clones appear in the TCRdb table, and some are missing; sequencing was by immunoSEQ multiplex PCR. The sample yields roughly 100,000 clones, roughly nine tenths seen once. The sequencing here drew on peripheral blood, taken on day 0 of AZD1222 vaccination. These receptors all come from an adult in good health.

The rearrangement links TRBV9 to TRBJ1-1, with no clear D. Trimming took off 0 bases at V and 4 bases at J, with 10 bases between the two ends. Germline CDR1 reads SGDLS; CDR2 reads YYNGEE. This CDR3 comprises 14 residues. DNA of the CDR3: TGTGCCAGCAGCGTAGCTGGAAGCACCACTGAAGCTTTCTTT. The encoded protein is CASSVAGSTTEAFF.

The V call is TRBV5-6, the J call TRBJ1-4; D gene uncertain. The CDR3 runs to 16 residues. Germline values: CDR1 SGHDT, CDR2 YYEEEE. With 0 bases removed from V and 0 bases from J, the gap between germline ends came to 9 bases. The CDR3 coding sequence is TGTGCCAGCAGCTTGGGGCAGTTTGCAACTAATGAAAAACTGTTTTTT. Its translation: CASSLGQFATNEKLFF.

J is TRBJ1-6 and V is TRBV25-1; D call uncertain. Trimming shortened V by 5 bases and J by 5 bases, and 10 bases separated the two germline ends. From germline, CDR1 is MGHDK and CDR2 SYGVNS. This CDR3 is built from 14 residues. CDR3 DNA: TGTGCCAGCAGTCCGGACGGTAATAATTCACCCCTCCACTTT. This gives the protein CASSPDGNNSPLHF.

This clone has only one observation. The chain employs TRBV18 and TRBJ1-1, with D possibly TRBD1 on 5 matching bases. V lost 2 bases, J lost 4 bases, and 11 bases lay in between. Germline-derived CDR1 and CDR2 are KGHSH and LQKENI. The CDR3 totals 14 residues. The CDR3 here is CASSPSRGSTEAFF. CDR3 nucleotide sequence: TGTGCCAGCTCACCATCTCGGGGCTCCACTGAAGCTTTCTTT.

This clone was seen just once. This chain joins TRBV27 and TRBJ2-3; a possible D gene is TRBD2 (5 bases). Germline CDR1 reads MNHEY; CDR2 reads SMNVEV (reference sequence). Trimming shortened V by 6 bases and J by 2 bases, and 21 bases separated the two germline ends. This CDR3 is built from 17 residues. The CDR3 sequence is CASSLLAPGGDTDTQYF. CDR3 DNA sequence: TGTGCCAGCAGCCTTCTCGCACCCGGAGGAGACACAGATACGCAGTATTTT.

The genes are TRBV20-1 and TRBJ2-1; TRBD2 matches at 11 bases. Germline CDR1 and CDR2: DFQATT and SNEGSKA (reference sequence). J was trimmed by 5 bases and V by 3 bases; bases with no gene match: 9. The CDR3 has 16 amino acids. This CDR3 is CSASLGSGGVHNEQFF. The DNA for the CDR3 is TGCAGTGCTAGTCTGGGTAGCGGGGGGGTACACAATGAGCAGTTCTTC.

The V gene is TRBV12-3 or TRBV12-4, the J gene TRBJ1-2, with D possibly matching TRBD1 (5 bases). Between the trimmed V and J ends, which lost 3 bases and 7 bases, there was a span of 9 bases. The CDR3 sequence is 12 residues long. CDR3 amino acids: CASSLGGSGYTF. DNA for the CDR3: TGTGCCAGCAGTTTGGGGGGGTCTGGCTACACCTTC.

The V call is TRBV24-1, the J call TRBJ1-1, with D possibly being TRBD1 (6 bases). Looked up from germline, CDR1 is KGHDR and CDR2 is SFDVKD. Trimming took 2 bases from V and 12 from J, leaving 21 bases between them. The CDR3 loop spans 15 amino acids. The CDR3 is CATSDSRGTTGKTFF. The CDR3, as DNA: TGTGCCACCAGTGATTCCCGGGGAACCACAGGGAAAACTTTCTTT.

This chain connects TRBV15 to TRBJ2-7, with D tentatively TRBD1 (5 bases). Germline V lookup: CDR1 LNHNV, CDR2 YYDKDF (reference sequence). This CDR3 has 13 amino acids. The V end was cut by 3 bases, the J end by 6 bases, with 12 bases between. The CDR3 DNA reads TGTGCCACCAGCAGCTCGGCAGGGTCCGAGCAGTACGTC. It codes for CATSSSAGSEQYV.

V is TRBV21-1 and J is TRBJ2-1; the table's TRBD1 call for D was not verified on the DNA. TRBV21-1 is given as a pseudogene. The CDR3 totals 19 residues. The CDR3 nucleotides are TGTGCCAGCAGCAAGGGACAGGACAGGGCCCCGACCAGGTCCGCGGGGCAGTTCTTC. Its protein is CASSKGQDRAPTRSAGQFF.

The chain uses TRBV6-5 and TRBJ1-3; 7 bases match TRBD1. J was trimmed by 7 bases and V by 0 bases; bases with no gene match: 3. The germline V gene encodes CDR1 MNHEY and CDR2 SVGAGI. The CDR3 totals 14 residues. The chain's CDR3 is CASSYSPRGNTIYF. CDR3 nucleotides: TGTGCCAGCAGTTACTCGCCCAGGGGGAACACCATATATTTT.

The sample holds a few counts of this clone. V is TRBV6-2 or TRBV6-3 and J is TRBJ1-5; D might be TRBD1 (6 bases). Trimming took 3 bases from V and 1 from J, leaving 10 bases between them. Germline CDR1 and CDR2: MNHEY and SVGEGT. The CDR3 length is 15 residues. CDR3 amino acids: CASSYRGRSNQPQHF. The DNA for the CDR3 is TGTGCCAGCAGTTATCGGGGGCGAAGCAATCAGCCCCAGCATTTT.

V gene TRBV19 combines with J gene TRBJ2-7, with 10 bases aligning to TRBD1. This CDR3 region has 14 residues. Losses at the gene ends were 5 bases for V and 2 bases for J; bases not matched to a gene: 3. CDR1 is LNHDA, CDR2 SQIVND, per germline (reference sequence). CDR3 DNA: TGTGCCAGTAGTGCCGGGACAGGGGCCTACGAGCAGTACTTC. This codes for CASSAGTGAYEQYF.

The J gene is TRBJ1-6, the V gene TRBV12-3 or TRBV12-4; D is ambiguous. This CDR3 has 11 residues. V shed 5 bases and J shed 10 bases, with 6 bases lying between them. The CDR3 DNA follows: TGTGCCAGCAGTGAGTCCTCACCCCTCCACTTT. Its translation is CASSESSPLHF.

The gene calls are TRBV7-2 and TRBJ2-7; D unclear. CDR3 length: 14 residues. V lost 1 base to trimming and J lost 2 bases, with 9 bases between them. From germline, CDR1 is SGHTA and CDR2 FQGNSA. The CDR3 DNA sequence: TGTGCCAGCAGCTTAGTTCTAATTGCCTACGAGCAGTACTTC. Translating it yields CASSLVLIAYEQYF.

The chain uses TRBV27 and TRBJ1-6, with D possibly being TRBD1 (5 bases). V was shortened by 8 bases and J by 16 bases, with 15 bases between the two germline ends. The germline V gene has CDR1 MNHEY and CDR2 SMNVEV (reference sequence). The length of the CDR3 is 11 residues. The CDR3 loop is CASCAGGPLHF. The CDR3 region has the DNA TGTGCCAGCTGTGCCGGGGGACCTCTCCACTTT.

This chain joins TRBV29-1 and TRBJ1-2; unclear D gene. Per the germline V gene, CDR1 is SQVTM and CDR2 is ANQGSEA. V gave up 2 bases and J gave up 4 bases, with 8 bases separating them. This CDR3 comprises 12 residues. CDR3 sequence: CSVELRSYGYTF. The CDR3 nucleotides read TGCAGCGTTGAACTTCGGAGCTATGGCTACACCTTC.

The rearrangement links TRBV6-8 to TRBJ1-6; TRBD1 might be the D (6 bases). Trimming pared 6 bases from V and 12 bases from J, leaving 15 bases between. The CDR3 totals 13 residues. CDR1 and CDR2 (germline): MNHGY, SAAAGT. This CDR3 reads CASSRQAAVPLHF. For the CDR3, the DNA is TGTGCCAGCAGCAGACAGGCCGCGGTACCCCTCCACTTT.

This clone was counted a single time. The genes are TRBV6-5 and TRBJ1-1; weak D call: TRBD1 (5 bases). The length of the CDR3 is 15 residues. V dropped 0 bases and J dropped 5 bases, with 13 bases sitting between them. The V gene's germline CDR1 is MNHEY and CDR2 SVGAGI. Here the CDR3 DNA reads TGTGCCAGCAGTTACTCCGGCAGGGCTATGACTGAAGCTTTCTTT. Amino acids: CASSYSGRAMTEAFF.

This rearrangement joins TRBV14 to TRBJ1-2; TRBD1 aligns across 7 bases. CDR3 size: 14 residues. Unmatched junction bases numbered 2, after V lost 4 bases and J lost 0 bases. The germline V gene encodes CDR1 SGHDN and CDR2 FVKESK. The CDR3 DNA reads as TGTGCCAGCAGCCGCGGGACAGCTAACTATGGCTACACCTTC. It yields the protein CASSRGTANYGYTF.

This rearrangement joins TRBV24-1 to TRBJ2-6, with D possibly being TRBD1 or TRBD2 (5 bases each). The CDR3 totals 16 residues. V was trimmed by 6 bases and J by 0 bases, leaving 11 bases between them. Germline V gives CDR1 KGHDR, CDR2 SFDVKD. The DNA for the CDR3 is TGTGCCACCAGTCTGGGGGTCCTCTCTGGGGCCAACGTCCTGACTTTC. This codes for CATSLGVLSGANVLTF.

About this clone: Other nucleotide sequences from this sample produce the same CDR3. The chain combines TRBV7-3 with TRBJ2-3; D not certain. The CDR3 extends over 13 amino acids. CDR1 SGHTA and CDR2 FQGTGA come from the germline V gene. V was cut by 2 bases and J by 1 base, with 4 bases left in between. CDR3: CASSLFGTDTQYF. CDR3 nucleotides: TGTGCCAGCAGCTTATTCGGCACAGATACGCAGTATTTT.

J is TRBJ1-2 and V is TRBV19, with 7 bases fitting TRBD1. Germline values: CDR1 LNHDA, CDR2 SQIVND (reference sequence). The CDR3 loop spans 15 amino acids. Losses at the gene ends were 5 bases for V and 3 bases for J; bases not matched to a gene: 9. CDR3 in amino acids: CASSYRLGQDYGYTF. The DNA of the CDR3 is TGTGCCAGTAGTTACCGACTCGGACAGGACTATGGCTACACCTTC.

Here the CDR3 DNA reads TGCGCCAGCAGCTTAGACAGGGGAGGCTACGAGCAGTACTTC. It translates to CASSLDRGGYEQYF. V usage is TRBV5-1 and J usage is TRBJ2-7; 8 bases fit TRBD1. Germline V lookup: CDR1 SGHRS, CDR2 YFSETQ. V lost 2 bases and J lost 3; bases outside the gene matches: 4. This CDR3 contains 14 residues.

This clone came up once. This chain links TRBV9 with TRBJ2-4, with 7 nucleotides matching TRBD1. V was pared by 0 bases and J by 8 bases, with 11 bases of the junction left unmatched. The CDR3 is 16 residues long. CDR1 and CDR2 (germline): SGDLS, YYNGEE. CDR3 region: CASSVGHGDRVYIQYF. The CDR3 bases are TGTGCCAGCAGCGTAGGACATGGAGACAGGGTATACATTCAGTACTTC.

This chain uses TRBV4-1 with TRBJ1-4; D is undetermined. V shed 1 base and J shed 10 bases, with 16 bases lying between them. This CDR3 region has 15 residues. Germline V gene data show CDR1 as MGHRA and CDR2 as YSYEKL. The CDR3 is CASSQGLAGFGKLFF. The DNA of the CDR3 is TGCGCCAGCAGCCAAGGGTTGGCGGGTTTCGGAAAACTGTTTTTT.